The sample holds many counts of the clone carrying this T cell receptor (beta chain). What it binds is unknown. These data come from a study of molecular identifiers for immune sequencing clone quantification. Study results and limitations: Clones of above 20 RNA copies carried over 98% of effector molecules; in naive cells they carried under 1%.

TCRdb re-called the PCR reads with MiXCR, one entry per CDR3 protein. The data contain fewer than 75,000 distinct CDR3 sequences, 15% to 20% of them singletons. From germline, CDR1 is DFQATT and CDR2 SNEGSKA (reference sequence). V was cut by 5 bases and J by 4 bases, with 12 bases left in between. This CDR3 is 12 amino acids long. This TCR derives from a human donor in good health. Some libraries in this study had Jurkat cell RNA spiked in. Specimen: naive CD8+ T cells from blood, with Jurkat cell RNA spiked in. The subset here: FACS-sorted CD8+CD4-CCR7+CD45RA+ naive T cells. This rearrangement joins TRBV20-1 to TRBJ2-7; TRBD2 might be the D (5 bases). Here the CDR3 reads CSASGSSYEQYF. In nucleotides, the CDR3 is TGCAGTGCTTCGGGGAGCTCATACGAGCAGTACTTC.